The rows below give T cell receptor beta chains drawn from one sample of a study of cytomegalovirus exposure and HLA in healthy donors. Method: immunoSEQ multiplex PCR; TCRdb's copy keeps in-frame clones and lacks some. The table has about 130,000 clones, nearly 10% seen once; the top ten hold about 1.9%. Source material: PBMCs. Every receptor here comes from a man aged 50-59 years in good health and CMV-seronegative. Each CDR3 is given with its conserved first and last residue. Fields, in order: clone size, J gene, V gene, D gene, CDR3 protein, CDR3 DNA. D genes are given only for firm matches. Part of the rows lack a size; the others show once, few, many or a class for expanded clones.

. TRBJ1-5 TRBV6-1 TRBD1 CASSEGTGDQPQHF TGTGCCAGCAGTGAAGGGACAGGGGATCAGCCCCAGCATTTT
. TRBJ2-2 TRBV29-1 . CSVGVRAITGELFF TGCAGCGTTGGGGTCAGGGCCATCACCGGGGAGCTGTTTTTT
. TRBJ1-3 TRBV6-1 . CASSEGLGRTGNTIYF TGTGCCAGCAGTGAAGGTCTAGGGAGGACTGGAAACACCATATATTTT
few TRBJ2-5 TRBV5-6 TRBD2 CASSSLRLAGQETQYF TGTGCCAGCAGCTCCCTACGACTAGCGGGGCAAGAGACCCAGTACTTC
few TRBJ1-2 TRBV7-8 . CASSPRRRQGLYGYTF TGTGCCAGCAGCCCTCGGCGCAGGCAGGGACTTTATGGCTACACCTTC
few TRBJ2-5 TRBV5-1 TRBD1 CASSSGQGRETQYF TGCGCCAGCAGTTCGGGACAGGGGAGGGAGACCCAGTACTTC
. TRBJ1-1 TRBV19 . CASSSRQSTEAFF TGTGCCAGTAGTTCAAGACAGTCTACTGAAGCTTTCTTT
once TRBJ2-1 TRBV4-1 TRBD2 CASSQAGGPPNEQFF TGCGCCAGCAGCCAAGCGGGAGGGCCCCCGAATGAGCAGTTCTTC
few TRBJ2-6 TRBV6-1 TRBD2 CASSESLAGLYNVLTF TGTGCCAGCAGTGAGAGTCTAGCGGGCCTGTACAACGTCCTGACTTTC
. TRBJ2-5 TRBV19 . CASGQTAETQYF TGTGCCAGTGGCCAGACAGCGGAGACCCAGTACTTC
few TRBJ2-5 TRBV7-2 TRBD2 CASSLPSGSPETQYF TGTGCCAGCAGCTTACCTAGCGGGAGCCCAGAGACCCAGTACTTC
few TRBJ2-5 TRBV7-9 TRBD2 CASSLWAGGPSETQYF TGTGCCAGCAGCTTATGGGCGGGGGGGCCTTCGGAGACCCAGTACTTC
few TRBJ1-1 TRBV6-1 . CASSVQENTEAFF TGTGCCAGCAGTGTCCAGGAGAACACTGAAGCTTTCTTT
. TRBJ2-6 TRBV15 . CATSTLLTPGANVLTF TGTGCCACATCGACACTCCTTACCCCTGGGGCCAACGTCCTGACTTTC
. TRBJ1-5 TRBV29-1 . CSVDRGALYQPQHF TGCAGCGTTGATCGGGGTGCCCTATATCAGCCCCAGCATTTT
. TRBJ2-1 TRBV30 . CAWWTSGESYNEQFF TGTGCCTGGTGGACCTCGGGAGAATCCTACAATGAGCAGTTCTTC
. TRBJ2-1 TRBV19 TRBD1 CASGGQASSYNEQFF TGTGCCAGTGGTGGACAGGCGAGCTCCTACAATGAGCAGTTCTTC
few TRBJ2-7 TRBV28 . CASSLGGGGSYEQYF TGTGCCAGCAGTTTAGGAGGGGGGGGCTCCTACGAGCAGTACTTC
. TRBJ1-2 TRBV4-2 . CASSQAWGTALGYTF TGTGCCAGCAGCCAAGCCTGGGGGACTGCCCTTGGCTACACCTTC
. TRBJ2-7 TRBV5-1 . CASSLAGDSYEQYF TGCGCCAGCAGCTTGGCAGGCGACTCCTACGAGCAGTACTTC
. TRBJ1-2 TRBV6-6 TRBD1 CASISQGAGDYGYTF TGTGCCAGCATCTCTCAGGGGGCCGGCGACTATGGCTACACCTTC
. TRBJ1-1 TRBV10-3 . CAISESPGKPEAFF TGTGCCATCAGTGAGTCGCCAGGGAAGCCTGAAGCTTTCTTT
few TRBJ1-5 TRBV7-9 . CASSANHGQPQHF TGTGCCAGCAGCGCAAATCACGGTCAGCCCCAGCATTTT
few TRBJ2-2 TRBV19 TRBD2 CASSSRLAGRMRKNTGELFF TGTGCCAGTAGTTCCAGACTAGCGGGAAGGATGCGGAAGAACACCGGGGAGCTGTTTTTT
few TRBJ2-2 TRBV6-5 . CASSYLGATGELFF TGTGCCAGCAGTTATCTTGGGGCCACCGGGGAGCTGTTTTTT
few TRBJ2-7 TRBV6-1 TRBD1 CASSEESGTGAPYEQYF TGTGCCAGCAGTGAAGAATCCGGGACAGGGGCTCCCTACGAGCAGTACTTC
few TRBJ1-1 TRBV10-2 . CASSDRAGAAFF TGCGCCAGCAGTGACAGGGCTGGGGCGGCTTTCTTT
. TRBJ2-7 TRBV5-1 . CASSLPDSYEQYF TGCGCCAGCAGCCTACCCGATTCCTACGAGCAGTACTTC
. TRBJ2-3 TRBV4-1 . CASSQGLSRGATQYF TGCGCCAGCAGCCAAGGGCTCTCAAGAGGCGCTACGCAGTATTTT
few TRBJ1-5 TRBV19 TRBD1 CASSGTGGQPQHF TGTGCCAGTAGCGGGACAGGGGGACAGCCCCAGCATTTT
. TRBJ2-3 TRBV7-2 . CASSLGLGTDTQYF TGTGCCAGCAGCCTCGGACTGGGCACAGATACGCAGTATTTT
. TRBJ2-1 TRBV7-9 TRBD1 CASSPPGQGFDEQFF TGTGCCAGCAGCCCGCCGGGACAGGGGTTCGATGAGCAGTTCTTC
few TRBJ2-5 TRBV15 TRBD1 CATSSRTGGQETQYF TGTGCCACCAGCTCGCGGACAGGGGGCCAAGAGACCCAGTACTTC
. TRBJ1-1 TRBV15 . CATSRSYGGMNTEAFF TGTGCCACCAGTCGATCGTACGGGGGGATGAACACTGAAGCTTTCTTT
few TRBJ2-5 TRBV7-6 TRBD2 CASSLASGGGETQYF TGTGCCAGCAGCTTAGCTAGCGGGGGAGGAGAGACCCAGTACTTC
. TRBJ2-1 TRBV6-1 TRBD2 CASSARTSGSPSSYNEQFF TGTGCCAGCAGTGCTCGGACTAGCGGGAGTCCCAGCTCCTACAATGAGCAGTTCTTC
few TRBJ1-2 TRBV11-2 . CASSPMATGVGGYTF TGTGCCAGCAGCCCAATGGCTACGGGGGTAGGTGGCTACACCTTC
. TRBJ1-6 TRBV30 TRBD1 CAWGTGNSPLHF TGTGCCTGGGGGACAGGGAATTCACCCCTCCACTTT
. TRBJ1-4 TRBV5-8 . CASSLGLSDEKLFF TGTGCCAGCAGCCTCGGACTCTCGGATGAAAAACTGTTTTTT
. TRBJ2-7 TRBV5-1 TRBD2 CASSLAGASGGFYEQYF TGCGCCAGCAGCTTGGCCGGGGCTAGCGGGGGTTTCTACGAGCAGTACTTC
few TRBJ2-7 TRBV6-5 TRBD2 CASSGVREASHEQYF TGTGCCAGCAGCGGGGTGCGGGAGGCCTCCCACGAGCAGTACTTC